This TCR beta chain was captured in a study of CD8 T cells in ankylosing spondylitis. Study outcomes and limitations: It was reported that disease-linked clones were significantly enriched in matched ankylosing spondylitis synovial fluid. Ankylosing spondylitis blood appeared to carry a characteristic TCR beta motif of roughly 8 highly homologous variants. Reactive arthritis synovial fluid and blood were previously reported to contain some motif variants.

This clonotype was seen at least ten times. No antigen is known for it. Via MiXCR, TCRdb re-called the 5' RACE reads, giving one row per CDR3 protein. The data show fewer than 550,000 distinct CDR3 sequences, roughly 5% seen once. The clonotype comes from a male donor with ankylosing spondylitis. Sequencing was performed on blood, either unsorted or a sorted T cell fraction (not recorded which).

The CDR3 protein is CATSDSRGGTEAFF. DNA of the CDR3: TGTGCCACCAGTGACTCACGCGGTGGGACTGAAGCTTTCTTT. This sequence joins TRBV24-1 and TRBJ1-1, with D hard to call. Germline V lookup: CDR1 KGHDR, CDR2 SFDVKD. The CDR3 sequence is 14 residues long. V was shortened by 4 bases and J by 5 bases, with 13 bases between the two germline ends.